One and the same sample provided the 26 T cell receptor beta chains below, sequenced in a study of blood T cell repertoires in COVID-19. Here immunoSEQ multiplex PCR was the method, and the copy in TCRdb shows in-frame clones only, minus some. The sample includes some 120,000 clones, roughly 72% of them seen just once. Source material: peripheral blood. These TCRs come from a man between 60 and 70 years old with acute or convalescent COVID-19.

This rearrangement joins TRBV7-3 to TRBJ2-3; weak D call: TRBD2 (6 bases). Germline V gene sequence: CDR1 SGHTA, CDR2 FQGTGA. V was cut by 1 base and J by 2 bases, with 10 bases left in between. The CDR3 is made up of 15 amino acids. The CDR3 nucleotides read TGTGCCAGCAGCTTAATGGGGGGAACCACAGATACGCAGTATTTT. Protein: CASSLMGGTTDTQYF.

V and J are TRBV18 and TRBJ1-4; D call uncertain. This CDR3 comprises 14 residues. The V end lost 3 bases, the J end lost 8 bases, and 13 bases lay between the germline ends. Looked up from germline, CDR1 is KGHSH and CDR2 is LQKENI. CDR3 DNA sequence: TGTGCCAGCTCACCGTACATCCAACGAGAAAAACTGTTTTTT. It yields the protein CASSPYIQREKLFF.

The V gene is TRBV12-1, the J gene TRBJ2-1; the D segment call TRBD2 is taken from the table without a DNA check. TRBV12-1 is a listed pseudogene. The CDR3 has 16 residues. The DNA of the CDR3 is TGTGCCAGCAGCTTTGCGATAGCGGGGCTGAACAATGAGCAGTTCTTC. The encoded protein is CASSFAIAGLNNEQFF.

The chain couples TRBV6-6 to TRBJ2-7, with 8 bases fitting TRBD2. The CDR3 contains 14 residues. Germline V gene sequence: CDR1 MNHNY, CDR2 SVGAGI (reference sequence). The ends lost 7 bases at V and 3 bases at J; junction bases unmatched: 8. This CDR3 is CASTLREVFYEQYF. The CDR3 DNA reads as TGTGCCAGCACTTTGCGGGAGGTATTCTACGAGCAGTACTTC.

The chain couples TRBV6-5 to TRBJ2-7, with D possibly matching TRBD1 (5 bases). The V and J ends lost 7 bases and 4 bases respectively, with 14 bases between them. Looked up from germline, CDR1 is MNHEY and CDR2 is SVGAGI. The CDR3 extends over 13 amino acids. The CDR3 nucleotides are TGTGCCAGCAACAAACTGCAGGGTTACGAGCAGTACTTC. This translates into CASNKLQGYEQYF.

The rearrangement joins TRBV28 to TRBJ2-7; 10 bases align to TRBD1. The CDR3 runs 14 residues. Germline V lookup: CDR1 MDHEN, CDR2 SYDVKM. Trimming at V came to 6 bases and at J to 5 bases, leaving 7 bases not matched to a gene. CDR3 bases: TGTGCCAGCAGCCCTATAGACAGGGGGCACGAGCAGTACTTC. This encodes CASSPIDRGHEQYF.

This clone was detected only a few times. The rearrangement joins TRBV6-1 to TRBJ1-2; no clear D. Germline CDR1 and CDR2: MNHNS and SASEGT. The V gene lost 3 bases and the J gene lost 8 bases, with 10 bases spanning the gap. This CDR3 is built from 12 residues. The CDR3 DNA sequence: TGTGCCAGCAGTGACCGTGCGGGGGGCTACACCTTC. Translation gives CASSDRAGGYTF.

The chain links TRBV19 to TRBJ1-2; D might be TRBD1 (5 bases). The V gene lost 0 bases and the J gene lost 4 bases, with 9 bases spanning the gap. The CDR3 extends over 14 amino acids. Germline V gene data show CDR1 as LNHDA and CDR2 as SQIVND (reference sequence). This CDR3 is CASSIDGQVYGYTF. CDR3 sequence (DNA): TGTGCCAGTAGTATAGATGGACAAGTCTATGGCTACACCTTC.

The V call is TRBV3-1 (or the pseudogene TRBV3-2), the J call TRBJ1-2; a possible D gene is TRBD1 (6 bases). The CDR3 loop spans 13 amino acids. Trimming left V 7 bases short and J 1 base short, with 10 bases between. Germline V CDR1 and CDR2: LGHDT, YNNKEL (reference sequence). The CDR3 region has the DNA TGTGCCAGCACCCTCAGGGGTAACTATGGCTACACCTTC. It translates to CASTLRGNYGYTF.

The chain recombines TRBV5-1 with TRBJ1-2; 7 nucleotides line up with TRBD1. Germline V gene lookup returns CDR1 SGHRS and CDR2 YFSETQ. This CDR3 has 17 amino acids. Losses at the gene ends were 2 bases for V and 6 bases for J; bases not matched to a gene: 16. As DNA, the CDR3 is TGCGCCAGCAGCTTCGGACGGACAGGAGGCACGCAGGATGGCTACACCTTC. It codes for CASSFGRTGGTQDGYTF.

The rearrangement joins TRBV7-6 to TRBJ2-2; D unclear. With 1 base removed from V and 1 base from J, the gap between germline ends came to 4 bases. From germline, CDR1 is SGHVS and CDR2 FNYEAQ. The CDR3 covers 14 residues. CDR3 nucleotides: TGTGCCAGCAGCTTAGGCAGGAACACCGGGGAGCTGTTTTTT. Its translation: CASSLGRNTGELFF.

Only one count was recorded for this clone. The V gene is TRBV30, the J gene TRBJ1-5; D is possibly TRBD1 (5 bases). This CDR3 contains 13 residues. Germline CDR1 is GTSNPN and CDR2 is SVGIG (reference sequence). V was pared by 3 bases and J by 4 bases, with 10 bases between. This chain's CDR3 is CAWSPQDNQPQHF. The DNA for the CDR3 is TGTGCCTGGAGCCCACAGGATAATCAGCCCCAGCATTTT. The whole variable domain, remainder taken from reference TRBV30 and TRBJ1-5, is SQTIHQWPATLVQPVGSPLSLECTVEGTSNPNLYWYRQAAGRGLQLLFYSVGIGQISSEVPQNLSASRPQDRQFILSSKKLLLSDSGFYLCAWSPQDNQPQHFGDGTRLSIL.

This clone was observed a handful of times. The chain combines TRBV7-6 with TRBJ2-3; 11 bases match TRBD2. J was trimmed by 1 base and V by 1 base; bases with no gene match: 7. The germline CDR1 and CDR2 sequences are SGHVS and FNYEAQ. The CDR3 runs 18 residues. The CDR3 DNA sequence: TGTGCCAGCAGCTTAGGAGCCCTAGCGGGGGGCCGCACAGATACGCAGTATTTT. Translation gives CASSLGALAGGRTDTQYF.

This chain joins TRBV6-5 and TRBJ1-2; 10 nucleotides agree with TRBD1. Germline values: CDR1 MNHEY, CDR2 SVGAGI. CDR3 length: 14 residues. V dropped 7 bases and J dropped 4; count of bases not matched to a gene: 6. The CDR3 region is CASTGTGEGYGYTF. CDR3 coding DNA: TGTGCCAGCACGGGGACAGGGGAGGGCTATGGCTACACCTTC.

The chain links TRBV2 to TRBJ2-3; 9 nucleotides match TRBD2. CDR1 is SNHLY, CDR2 FYNNEI, per germline. The CDR3 has 13 residues. Germline trimming cut 8 bases from V and 5 bases from J; bases unmatched to any gene: 5. CDR3 sequence reads: CASAGSGRDTQYF. Here the CDR3 DNA reads TGTGCCAGCGCGGGTAGCGGGAGAGATACGCAGTATTTT. The entire variable domain, with the rest obtained from reference TRBV2 and TRBJ2-3, is as follows: EPEVTQTPSHQVTQMGQEVILRCVPISNHLYFYWYRQILGQKVEFLVSFYNNEISEKSEIFDDQFSVERPDGSNFTLKIRSTKLEDSAMYFCASAGSGRDTQYFGPGTRLTVL.

The chain is built from TRBV18 and TRBJ1-4; TRBD1 aligns across 7 bases. V lost 8 bases to trimming and J lost 7 bases; unmatched junction nucleotides: 10. The CDR3 spans 14 residues. CDR1 KGHSH and CDR2 LQKENI come from the germline V gene. For the CDR3, the DNA is TGTGCCAGCGCGGCTGGACAGGCCCCTGAAAAACTGTTTTTT. Amino acid sequence: CASAAGQAPEKLFF.

J is TRBJ1-1 and V is TRBV6-6; TRBD1 is a possible D gene (5 bases). The CDR3 runs to 14 residues. Germline loops: CDR1 MNHNY, CDR2 SVGAGI (reference sequence). Trimming took 7 bases from V and 1 from J, leaving 13 bases between them. The CDR3 DNA is TGTGCCAGCACCCCGGGGACTGGGAACACTGAAGCTTTCTTT. It specifies CASTPGTGNTEAFF.

The chain combines TRBV11-3 with TRBJ2-3; the match to TRBD2 covers 7 bases. Germline CDR1 and CDR2: SGHNT and YENEEA. This CDR3 spans 14 amino acids. V lost 3 bases, J lost 3 bases, and 3 bases stayed unmatched. As DNA, the CDR3 is TGTGCCAGCAGCTTGGGGGGGAGTACAGATACGCAGTATTTT. It translates to CASSLGGSTDTQYF. The whole variable domain, remainder taken from reference TRBV11-3 and TRBJ2-3, is EAGVVQSPRYKIIEKKQPVAFWCNPISGHNTLYWYLQNLGQGPELLIRYENEEAVDDSQLPKDRFSAERLKGVDSTLKIQPAELGDSAVYLCASSLGGSTDTQYFGPGTRLTVL.

The gene calls are TRBV6-5 and TRBJ1-6; D is unclear. CDR1 MNHEY and CDR2 SVGAGI come from the germline V gene. Trimming left V 5 bases short and J 7 bases short, with 6 bases between. The CDR3 spans 12 residues. The CDR3 nucleotides read TGTGCCAGCAGTATTAGAAATTCACCCCTCCACTTT. Residues: CASSIRNSPLHF.

The chain employs TRBV19 and TRBJ2-2, with a weak D call TRBD2 (5 bases). With 5 bases removed from V and 5 bases from J, the gap between germline ends came to 15 bases. Germline V gene sequence: CDR1 LNHDA, CDR2 SQIVND (reference sequence). There are 15 residues in the CDR3. As DNA, the CDR3 is TGTGCCAGTAGTCCGGGAACCTCGGGGACCGGGGAGCTGTTTTTT. It is translated as CASSPGTSGTGELFF.

The chain employs TRBV7-2 and TRBJ2-7, with 10 bases matching TRBD2. V lost 2 bases and J lost 6; bases outside the gene matches: 4. This CDR3 is 14 amino acids long. The germline CDR1 and CDR2 sequences are SGHTA and FQGNSA. CDR3 bases: TGTGCCAGCAGCTTACTAGCGGGAGTCTCCGAGCAGTACTTC. As protein: CASSLLAGVSEQYF.

The V gene is TRBV28, the J gene TRBJ1-2, with unresolved D. The V end was cut by 2 bases, the J end by 7 bases, with 11 bases between. The CDR3 length is 13 residues. The germline CDR1 and CDR2 sequences are MDHEN and SYDVKM. The DNA for the CDR3 is TGTGCCAGCAGTTTACGGGTAGGCTCTGGCTACACCTTC. Its protein product is CASSLRVGSGYTF.

The chain has TRBV5-6 and TRBJ2-7, with 10 bases lining up with TRBD1. Germline CDR1 and CDR2: SGHDT and YYEEEE. J was trimmed by 3 bases and V by 5 bases; bases with no gene match: 17. CDR3 length: 18 residues. CDR3 sequence (DNA): TGTGCCAGCAGTCCGAGGACAGGGGGGCACAAAGGGAACTACGAGCAGTACTTC. It yields the protein CASSPRTGGHKGNYEQYF.

This clone was seen a single time. The gene calls are TRBV7-8 and TRBJ2-1, with 8 bases lining up with TRBD2. V lost 1 base to trimming and J lost 2 bases; unmatched junction nucleotides: 7. The CDR3 sequence is 17 residues long. Per the germline V gene, CDR1 is SGHVS and CDR2 is FQNEAQ. This CDR3 is CASSLDGGAIAYNEQFF. The CDR3 DNA follows: TGTGCCAGCAGCTTAGACGGGGGGGCCATTGCCTACAATGAGCAGTTCTTC.

The sample holds a few counts of this clone. This rearrangement joins TRBV12-3 or TRBV12-4 to TRBJ1-1; no firm D call. The CDR3 contains 13 residues. The germline V and J ends were trimmed by 2 bases and 5 bases, with 9 bases remaining between them. DNA of the CDR3: TGTGCCAGCAGTTTAAGAGACGGGACTGAAGCTTTCTTT. This sequence encodes CASSLRDGTEAFF.

The chain links TRBV2 to TRBJ2-5; weak D call: TRBD1 (5 bases). Germline V lookup: CDR1 SNHLY, CDR2 FYNNEI. The CDR3 loop spans 17 amino acids. The V end was cut by 5 bases, the J end by 6 bases, with 25 bases between. The chain's CDR3 is CASSNRPGAQGVKTQYF. DNA for the CDR3: TGTGCCAGCAGTAACAGGCCTGGGGCTCAAGGAGTGAAGACCCAGTACTTC.